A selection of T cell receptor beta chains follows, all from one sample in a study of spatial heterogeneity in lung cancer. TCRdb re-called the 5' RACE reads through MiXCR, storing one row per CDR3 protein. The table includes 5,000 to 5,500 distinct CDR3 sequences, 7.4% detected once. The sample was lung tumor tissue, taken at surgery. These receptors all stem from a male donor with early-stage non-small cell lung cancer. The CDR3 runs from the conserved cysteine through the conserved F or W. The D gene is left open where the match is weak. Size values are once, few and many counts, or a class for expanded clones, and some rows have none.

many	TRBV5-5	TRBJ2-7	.	TGTGCCAGCAGCTTGGACACTTTCTCCTACGAGCAGTACTTC	CASSLDTFSYEQYF
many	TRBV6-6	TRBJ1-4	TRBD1	TGTGCCAGCAGTTACCTTGGGCCAGGGGGCACTAATGAAAAACTGTTTTTT	CASSYLGPGGTNEKLFF
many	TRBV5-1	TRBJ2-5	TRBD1	TGCGCCAGCAGCCCGGACAGGGGCCTTCCCCAAGAGACCCAGTACTTC	CASSPDRGLPQETQYF
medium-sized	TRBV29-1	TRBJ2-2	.	TGCAGCGCCACGTCCGGGGAGCTGTTTTTT	CSATSGELFF
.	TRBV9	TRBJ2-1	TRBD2	TGTGCCAGCAGCGTAGGAGGGACTACCCACAATGAGCAGTTCTTC	CASSVGGTTHNEQFF
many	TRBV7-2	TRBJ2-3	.	TGTGCCAGCAGCTTAGAGTGGGCAGATACGCAGTATTTT	CASSLEWADTQYF
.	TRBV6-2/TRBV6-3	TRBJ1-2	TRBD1	TGTGTCAGCAGTTACGGGACAGGCACCACTGAGGGGTATGGCTACACCTTC	CVSSYGTGTTEGYGYTF
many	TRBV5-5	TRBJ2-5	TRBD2	TGTGCCAGCAGCCGGGGGACTAGCGGGAGGTACCAAGAGACCCAGTACTTC	CASSRGTSGRYQETQYF
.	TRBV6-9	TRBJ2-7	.	TGTGCCAGCAGTTATCGCCCTAACCCTTTAGCGGCCCTACCCTCCTACGAGCAGTACTTC	CASSYRPNPLAALPSYEQYF
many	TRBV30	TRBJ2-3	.	TGTGCCTGGAGCTCGGGGGCCCGGGTAGATACGCAGTATTTT	CAWSSGARVDTQYF
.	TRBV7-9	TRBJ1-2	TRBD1	TGTGCCAGCAGCTCAGGACAGGCATGGTATGGCTACACCTTC	CASSSGQAWYGYTF
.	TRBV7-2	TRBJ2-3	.	TGTGCCAGCAGCTTAGTAGGACAGCGCACAGATACGCAGTATTTT	CASSLVGQRTDTQYF
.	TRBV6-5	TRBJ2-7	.	TGTGCCAGCAGGAGAGGGGAACAGGGTTTTGGTCCCTACGAGCAGTACTTC	CASRRGEQGFGPYEQYF
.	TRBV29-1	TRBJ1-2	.	TGCAGCGTCGAAGGGGTGGGCGGCTACACCTTC	CSVEGVGGYTF
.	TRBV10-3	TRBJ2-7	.	TGTGCCATCACCGGGGGAAACTCCTACGAGCAGTACTTC	CAITGGNSYEQYF
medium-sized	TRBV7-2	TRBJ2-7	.	TGTGCCAGCAGCTTAGTCCCTCTCCCCAGCTACGAGCAGTACTTC	CASSLVPLPSYEQYF
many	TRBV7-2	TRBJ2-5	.	TGTGCCAGCAGCTTAAGGGCAGGGCGGGGAGAGACCCAGTACTTC	CASSLRAGRGETQYF
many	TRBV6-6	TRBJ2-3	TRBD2	TGTGCCAGCAGTTATTCCGGACTAGCGGGGGGAGGAGATACGCAGTATTTT	CASSYSGLAGGGDTQYF
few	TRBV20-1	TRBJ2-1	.	TGCAGTGCTTTTCCCCCGCCCCCGAACTTC	CSAFPPPPNF
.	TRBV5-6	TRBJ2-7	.	TGTGCCAGCACCGGGACTGTGAGTTACGAGCAGTACTTC	CASTGTVSYEQYF
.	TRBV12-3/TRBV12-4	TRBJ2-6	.	TGTGCCAGCAGTTTCTCCGCCCGGGCAGCTTCCTCTGGGGCCAACGTCCTGACTTTC	CASSFSARAASSGANVLTF
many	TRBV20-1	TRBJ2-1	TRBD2	TGCAGTGCTAGAGTGGCTAGCGGGGGTCAGGAAAACTACAATGAGCAGTTCTTC	CSARVASGGQENYNEQFF
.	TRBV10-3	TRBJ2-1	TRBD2	TGTGCCATCAGTAGACTAGCGGGGCTTTACAATGAGCAGTTCTTC	CAISRLAGLYNEQFF
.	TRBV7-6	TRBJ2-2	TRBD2	TGTGCCAGCAGCTTCGCGGGGGGGACCGGGGAGCTGTTTTTT	CASSFAGGTGELFF
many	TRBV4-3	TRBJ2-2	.	TGCGCCAGCAGCCAGGGGGGACACTTCGCGAACACCGGGGAGCTGTTTTTT	CASSQGGHFANTGELFF
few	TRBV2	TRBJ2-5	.	TGTGCCAGCAGGGGACGGCAAGAGACCCAGTACTTC	CASRGRQETQYF
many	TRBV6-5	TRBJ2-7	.	TGTGCCAGCAGTTACGGTGGGGAGGAGAAGCAGTACTTC	CASSYGGEEKQYF
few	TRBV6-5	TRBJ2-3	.	TGTGCCAGCAGTTACAGGGTTGACACAGATACGCAGTATTTT	CASSYRVDTDTQYF
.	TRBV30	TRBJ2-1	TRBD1	TGTGCCTGGAGCAACAGGGGAAATGAGCAGTTCTTC	CAWSNRGNEQFF
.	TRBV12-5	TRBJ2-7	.	TGTGCTAGTGGTTTGGATGGGGGGACAGTCCAATACGAGCAGTACTTC	CASGLDGGTVQYEQYF
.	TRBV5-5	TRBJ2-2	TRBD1	TGTGCCAGCAGGGGTGGGACAGGGCCAGGCGGGGAGCTGTTTTTT	CASRGGTGPGGELFF
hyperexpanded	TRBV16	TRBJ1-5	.	TGTGCCAGCAGCCAAGGGGACTCTTATCAGCCCCAGCATTTT	CASSQGDSYQPQHF
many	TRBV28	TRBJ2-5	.	TGTGCCAGCAGTTCCCCGACTAGTGGGGAGACCCAGTACTTC	CASSSPTSGETQYF
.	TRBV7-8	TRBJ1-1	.	TGTGCCAGCAGCTTCCAGAACACTGAAGCTTTCTTT	CASSFQNTEAFF
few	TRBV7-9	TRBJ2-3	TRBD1	TGTGCCAGCAGCCAGACAGGGACCACAGATACGCAGTATTTT	CASSQTGTTDTQYF
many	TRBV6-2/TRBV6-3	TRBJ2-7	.	TGTGCCAGCAGTTACGGTCCAGTCTATCTCTACGAGCAGTACTTC	CASSYGPVYLYEQYF
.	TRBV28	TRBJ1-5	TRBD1	TGTGCCAGCAGTTCGACAGGGGCGCAGCCCCAGCATTTT	CASSSTGAQPQHF
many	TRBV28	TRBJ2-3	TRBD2	TGTGCCAGCAGTTTGACTAGCGGGTATACGCAGTATTTT	CASSLTSGYTQYF
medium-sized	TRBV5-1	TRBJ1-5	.	TGCGCCAGCAGCTTGGGAGGCCTGGGTAGCAATCAGCCCCAGCATTTT	CASSLGGLGSNQPQHF
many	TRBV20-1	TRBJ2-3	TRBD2	TGCAGTGCTCCCCCGGGGGGGCTCGGCACAGATACGCAGTATTTT	CSAPPGGLGTDTQYF
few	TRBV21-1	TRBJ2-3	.	TGTGCCAGCAGCAATATCCCAATGATGCTAGCGGCGCAGGAAGATACGCAGTATTTT	CASSNIPMMLAAQEDTQYF
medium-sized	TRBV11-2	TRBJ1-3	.	TGTGCCAGCAGCTTAGATACAGGGCCCGGAAACACCATATATTTT	CASSLDTGPGNTIYF
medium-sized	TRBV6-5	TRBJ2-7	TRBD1	TGTGCCAGCAGTTTGGGGGGACAGGGGAGATCCTACGAGCAGTACTTC	CASSLGGQGRSYEQYF
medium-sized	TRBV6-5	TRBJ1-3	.	TGTGCCAGCAGTTACTCTCAGGGTCTTGGAAACACCATATATTTT	CASSYSQGLGNTIYF
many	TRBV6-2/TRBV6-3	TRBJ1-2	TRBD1	TGTGCCAGCAGTTGGACAGGGGGCTTTGGCTACACCTTC	CASSWTGGFGYTF
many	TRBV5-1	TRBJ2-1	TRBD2	TGCGCCAGCAGCTTGGGCGGGGGGAGCTCCTACAATGAGCAGTTCTTC	CASSLGGGSSYNEQFF
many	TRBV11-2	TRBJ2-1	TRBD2	TGTGCCAGCAGCTTAGATCGGGGGGGAATCGATGAGCAGTTCTTC	CASSLDRGGIDEQFF
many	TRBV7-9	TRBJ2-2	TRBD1	TGTGCCAGCAGCTCCTCTTGGGACAGACAGAACACCGGGGAGCTGTTTTTT	CASSSSWDRQNTGELFF
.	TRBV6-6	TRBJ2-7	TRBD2	TGTGCCAGCAGTTCCGGGAGGTTGGCAAACTACGAGCAGTACTTC	CASSSGRLANYEQYF
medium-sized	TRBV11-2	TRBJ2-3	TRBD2	TGTGCCAGCAGCTTGAGCGGGGGCACAGATACGCAGTATTTT	CASSLSGGTDTQYF
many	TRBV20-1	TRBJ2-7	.	TGCAGTGCTAGAAACGGGTGGTACGAGCAGTACTTC	CSARNGWYEQYF
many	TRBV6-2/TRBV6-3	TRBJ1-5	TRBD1	TGTGCCAGCAGTTACAACAGGGGCCTCAATCAGCCCCAGCATTTT	CASSYNRGLNQPQHF
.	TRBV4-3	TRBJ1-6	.	TGCGCCAGCAGCCAAGAGTACAGGTCCACCTATAATTCACCCCTCCACTTT	CASSQEYRSTYNSPLHF
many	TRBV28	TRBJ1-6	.	TGTGCCAGCAGTTTATCAGGGACCCCCCTCCACTTT	CASSLSGTPLHF
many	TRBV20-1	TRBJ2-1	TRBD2	TGCAGTGCCCAGGTTAACCGCGGGAGGGGCAATGAGCAGTTCTTC	CSAQVNRGRGNEQFF